The 32 T cell receptor beta chains below come from one sample, sequenced in a study of glioma-infiltrating T cells after dendritic cell vaccination. TCRdb's copy holds only in-frame clones and misses some; the assay was immunoSEQ multiplex PCR. The sample has roughly 60,000 clones, around nine tenths seen once; the top ten hold 11%. The time point: after dendritic cell vaccination, including at tumor progression/relapse. The sequences come from blood, collected after dendritic cell vaccination. Every receptor here comes from a human donor with glioblastoma.

The genes are TRBV5-3 and TRBJ1-3; a possible D gene is TRBD1 (6 bases). TRBV5-3 is an ORF, with its function uncertain. The CDR3 runs to 18 residues. V gave up 4 bases and J gave up 0 bases, with 20 bases separating them. This CDR3 reads CARSVPRTALYSGNTIYF. The CDR3 DNA follows: TGTGCCAGAAGCGTCCCCCGGACAGCTTTATACTCTGGAAACACCATATATTTT.

This chain connects TRBV9 to TRBJ2-4, with D perhaps TRBD2 (6 bases). Germline CDR1 SGDLS, CDR2 YYNGEE. V lost 4 bases, J lost 8 bases, and 13 bases lay in between. This CDR3 spans 13 amino acids. The chain's CDR3 is CASSPPGSDIQYF. The CDR3 DNA is TGTGCCAGCAGCCCCCCCGGGAGTGACATTCAGTACTTC.

V usage is TRBV14 and J usage is TRBJ1-5; D uncertain. Germline V gene sequence: CDR1 SGHDN, CDR2 FVKESK. The CDR3 is 10 amino acids. The V gene lost 8 bases and the J gene lost 4 bases, with 3 bases spanning the gap. This CDR3 is CASLNQPQHF. The DNA for the CDR3 is TGTGCCAGCCTAAATCAGCCCCAGCATTTT.

The chain has TRBV11-2 and TRBJ2-1; 10 bases map to TRBD2. V gave up 6 bases and J gave up 3 bases; unmatched junction bases: 8. Germline CDR1 reads SGHAT; CDR2 reads FQNNGV. CDR3 size: 16 residues. In DNA form, the CDR3 reads TGTGCCAGCAGGTGGGGTAGCGGGGGGAACTACAATGAGCAGTTCTTC. Residues: CASRWGSGGNYNEQFF.

The chain recombines TRBV30 with TRBJ1-3; D call uncertain. Germline CDR1 GTSNPN, CDR2 SVGIG (reference sequence). Trimming shortened V by 1 base and J by 5 bases, and 12 bases separated the two germline ends. This CDR3 is 14 amino acids long. CDR3 in amino acids: CAWSGKLLRNTIYF. The CDR3 DNA follows: TGTGCCTGGAGTGGTAAGCTGCTTCGAAACACCATATATTTT.

V is TRBV14 and J is TRBJ2-3; 14 bases match TRBD2. Germline values: CDR1 SGHDN, CDR2 FVKESK. The CDR3 is 15 residues long. Losses at the gene ends were 9 bases for V and 5 bases for J; bases not matched to a gene: 7. In DNA form, the CDR3 reads TGTGCCAGAAGACTAGCGGGAGGGCCCGTAGATACGCAGTATTTT. Protein: CARRLAGGPVDTQYF.

The rearrangement joins TRBV5-1 to TRBJ1-1; the D gene is possibly TRBD1 (5 bases). The germline gives CDR1 SGHRS, CDR2 YFSETQ. V lost 0 bases and J lost 1, with 7 bases in between. The CDR3 is 14 amino acids. In nucleotides, the CDR3 is TGCGCCAGCAGCTTGGCAGGGCAGAACACTGAAGCTTTCTTT. Residues: CASSLAGQNTEAFF. Supplemented by reference TRBV5-1 and TRBJ1-1, the full variable domain reads KAGVTQTPRYLIKTRGQQVTLSCSPISGHRSVSWYQQTPGQGLQFLFEYFSETQRNKGNFPGRFSGRQFSNSRSEMNVSTLELGDSALYLCASSLAGQNTEAFFGQGTRLTVV.

The V call is TRBV7-2, the J call TRBJ1-6, with unresolved D. Trimming cost V 4 bases and J 8 bases, with 3 bases left between them. Per germline, CDR1 SGHTA and CDR2 FQGNSA. The length of the CDR3 is 11 residues. CDR3 protein: CASSSDSPLHF. CDR3 coding DNA: TGTGCCAGCAGCTCGGATTCACCCCTCCACTTT.

The chain uses TRBV4-1 and TRBJ1-5, with D possibly TRBD1 on 5 matching bases. CDR1 MGHRA and CDR2 YSYEKL come from the germline V gene. V was shortened by 0 bases and J by 2 bases, with 14 bases between the two germline ends. CDR3 length: 17 residues. CDR3 loop: CASSQDIGGFGNQPQHF. For the CDR3, the DNA is TGCGCCAGCAGCCAAGATATTGGGGGGTTTGGCAATCAGCCCCAGCATTTT.

The chain couples TRBV7-2 to TRBJ2-7, with 7 positions matching TRBD1. The V and J ends lost 5 bases and 2 bases, in that order; junction bases with no gene match: 6. The CDR3 runs 14 residues. CDR1 is SGHTA and CDR2 is FQGNSA in the germline V gene. The chain's CDR3 is CASSPRQGTYEQYF. The DNA for the CDR3 is TGTGCCAGCAGCCCCCGACAGGGAACCTACGAGCAGTACTTC.

The chain carries TRBV6-5 and TRBJ2-3; 10 positions match TRBD2. V trimming: 6 bases; J trimming: 4 bases; junction bases outside the gene matches: 7. Germline assignment: CDR1 MNHEY and CDR2 SVGAGI. This CDR3 spans 15 amino acids. The CDR3 DNA sequence: TGTGCCAGCAGGACAAGCGGGAGGGGCCCAGATACGCAGTATTTT. This encodes CASRTSGRGPDTQYF.

J is TRBJ2-6 and V is TRBV4-3; D uncertain. V lost 1 base, J lost 0 bases, and 4 bases lay in between. There are 15 residues in the CDR3. Per germline, CDR1 LGHNA and CDR2 YSLEER. This CDR3 reads CASSQVGSGANVLTF. The DNA of the CDR3 is TGCGCCAGCAGCCAAGTCGGCTCTGGGGCCAACGTCCTGACTTTC.

This clone has more than one count but fewer than ten. The chain has TRBV6-6 and TRBJ2-7; 11 bases align to TRBD1. Germline loops: CDR1 MNHNY, CDR2 SVGAGI (reference sequence). This CDR3 contains 15 residues. The junction had 4 bases not matched to a gene; V was cut back by 0 bases and J by 6 bases. As DNA, the CDR3 is TGTGCCAGCAGTTACTCGGACAGGGGGCCTGGCGAGCAGTACTTC. It codes for CASSYSDRGPGEQYF.

The chain uses TRBV7-3 and TRBJ2-5; 7 bases align to TRBD1. Germline V gene sequence: CDR1 SGHTA, CDR2 FQGTGA. CDR3 length equals 14 residues. Trimming cost V 4 bases and J 1 base; bases outside gene matches: 3. The CDR3 here is CASSSGTAQETQYF. Written as DNA, the CDR3 is TGTGCCAGCAGCTCCGGGACAGCCCAAGAGACCCAGTACTTC.

The rearrangement uses TRBV7-2 and TRBJ2-5; a weak D match, TRBD2 (6 bases). The germline V gene encodes CDR1 SGHTA and CDR2 FQGNSA. Trimming left V 4 bases short and J 2 bases short, with 11 bases between. CDR3 length equals 14 residues. The CDR3 is CASSYRLDQETQYF. CDR3 bases: TGTGCCAGCAGCTACCGACTAGATCAAGAGACCCAGTACTTC.

The chain links TRBV7-2 to TRBJ1-5; the match to TRBD1 covers 9 bases. With V trimmed by 5 bases and J by 7 bases, 6 bases remained unmatched. The CDR3 has 14 residues. Germline CDR1 and CDR2: SGHTA and FQGNSA. The CDR3 spells CASSGRTGEQPQHF. DNA of the CDR3: TGTGCCAGCAGCGGACGGACAGGGGAACAGCCCCAGCATTTT. Full variable domain (outside the CDR3, taken from reference TRBV7-2 and TRBJ1-5): GAGVSQSPSNKVTEKGKDVELRCDPISGHTALYWYRQSLGQGLEFLIYFQGNSAPDKSGLPSDRFSAERTGGSVSTLTIQRTQQEDSAVYLCASSGRTGEQPQHFGDGTRLSIL.

The rearrangement joins TRBV11-3 to TRBJ1-1; D might be TRBD1 (5 bases). CDR1 and CDR2 (germline): SGHNT, YENEEA. Trimming took 1 base from V and 4 from J, leaving 10 bases between them. The CDR3 is 14 residues long. Here the CDR3 DNA reads TGTGCCAGCAGCTTAGGCGGGGACGGCACTGAAGCTTTCTTT. This codes for CASSLGGDGTEAFF.

V usage is TRBV5-4 and J usage is TRBJ1-2; the D gene is possibly TRBD1 (5 bases). Germline assignment: CDR1 SGHNT and CDR2 YYREEE (reference sequence). This CDR3 contains 13 residues. V lost 0 bases, J lost 7 bases, and 10 bases lay in between. The CDR3 spells CASSLEGPGGYTF. In DNA, the CDR3 is TGTGCCAGCAGCTTGGAGGGGCCGGGTGGCTACACCTTC. Drawing the rest from reference TRBV5-4 and TRBJ1-2, the complete variable domain is ETGVTQSPTHLIKTRGQQVTLRCSSQSGHNTVSWYQQALGQGPQFIFQYYREEENGRGNFPPRFSGLQFPNYSSELNVNALELDDSALYLCASSLEGPGGYTFGSGTRLTVV.

The chain combines TRBV27 with TRBJ2-3; 10 bases are shared with TRBD2. Germline values: CDR1 MNHEY, CDR2 SMNVEV (reference sequence). CDR3 length: 15 amino acids. Trimming at V came to 4 bases and at J to 7 bases, leaving 8 bases not matched to a gene. CDR3 sequence reads: CASSSLLAGRHTQYF. In DNA form, the CDR3 reads TGTGCCAGCAGTTCTTTACTAGCGGGAAGACATACGCAGTATTTT.

This clone was recorded a few times. This chain joins TRBV30 and TRBJ1-1, with 9 nucleotides matching TRBD1. This CDR3 spans 17 amino acids. Losses at the gene ends were 0 bases for V and 0 bases for J; bases not matched to a gene: 8. CDR1 is GTSNPN and CDR2 is SVGIG in the germline V gene (reference sequence). CDR3 protein: CAWSVSRGDRVNTEAFF. DNA of the CDR3: TGTGCCTGGAGTGTATCTCGTGGGGACAGGGTGAACACTGAAGCTTTCTTT.

V is TRBV5-4 and J is TRBJ1-2; possible D gene TRBD1, 6 bases. The V gene lost 3 bases and the J gene lost 3 bases, with 12 bases spanning the gap. This CDR3 contains 14 residues. Germline values: CDR1 SGHNT, CDR2 YYREEE (reference sequence). The CDR3 protein is CASSYQGGHYGYTF. The CDR3 bases are TGTGCCAGCAGCTACCAAGGGGGTCACTATGGCTACACCTTC.

This clone appeared a few times. The chain uses TRBV5-5 and TRBJ1-1; no clear D gene. The CDR3 totals 14 residues. The V gene's germline CDR1 is SGHKS and CDR2 YYEKEE (reference sequence). V shed 0 bases and J shed 2 bases, with 8 bases lying between them. CDR3 protein: CASSLAAGNTEAFF. The CDR3, as DNA: TGTGCCAGCAGCTTGGCGGCGGGAAACACTGAAGCTTTCTTT.

This chain links TRBV18 with TRBJ1-3, with TRBD1 as a possible D gene (5 bases). There are 17 residues in the CDR3. Germline CDR1 and CDR2: KGHSH and LQKENI. V lost 6 bases and J 0 bases, leaving 18 bases between the germline ends. The CDR3 spells CASSPQGRPNSGNTIYF. CDR3 in DNA: TGTGCCAGCTCCCCCCAGGGCAGGCCTAACTCTGGAAACACCATATATTTT.

The genes are TRBV19 and TRBJ2-5; 7 nucleotides line up with TRBD2. Per germline, CDR1 LNHDA and CDR2 SQIVND (reference sequence). There are 16 residues in the CDR3. The V gene end was trimmed by 3 bases and the J gene end by 1 base; junction bases not matched to a gene: 8. The CDR3 protein is CASSIAPGGFQETQYF. Written as DNA, the CDR3 is TGTGCCAGTAGTATTGCACCGGGAGGCTTCCAAGAGACCCAGTACTTC.

V usage is TRBV5-1 and J usage is TRBJ1-1; D not resolved. CDR1 and CDR2 from the germline V gene are SGHRS and YFSETQ. V lost 3 bases and J 2 bases, leaving 11 bases between the germline ends. The CDR3 spans 14 residues. The CDR3 sequence: CASSSYGTNTEAFF. The CDR3 bases are TGCGCCAGCAGCTCGTACGGTACCAACACTGAAGCTTTCTTT.

The V call is TRBV5-1, the J call TRBJ2-7, with D unclear. CDR3 length: 15 amino acids. Between the trimmed V and J ends, which lost 0 bases and 1 base, there was a span of 11 bases. The germline V gene has CDR1 SGHRS and CDR2 YFSETQ. CDR3 residues: CASSLEAGNSYEQYF. For the CDR3, the DNA is TGCGCCAGCAGCTTGGAGGCAGGAAATTCCTACGAGCAGTACTTC.

This clone appeared once. This chain connects TRBV2 to TRBJ1-4, with D possibly matching TRBD1 (5 bases). The CDR3 has 12 residues. V was pared by 7 bases and J by 13 bases, with 16 bases between. CDR1 and CDR2 from the germline V gene are SNHLY and FYNNEI. The CDR3, as DNA: TGTGCCAGCAACGGGGGGAGGGATCTACTGTTTTTT. Protein product: CASNGGRDLLFF.

The rearrangement links TRBV7-5 to TRBJ2-7; whether TRBD2, the table's D call, matches the DNA was not checked. TRBV7-5 is a pseudogene. This CDR3 contains 16 residues. Written as DNA, the CDR3 is TGTGCCAGAAGCTTACAGCGGACCTTTGGCCCCTACGAGCAGTACTTC. Its protein is CARSLQRTFGPYEQYF.

V is TRBV7-9 and J is TRBJ2-7; perhaps TRBD2 as D (7 bases). The CDR3 extends over 16 amino acids. Germline CDR1 and CDR2: SEHNR and FQNEAQ (reference sequence). V dropped 7 bases and J dropped 3 bases, with 22 bases sitting between them. Here the CDR3 DNA reads TGTGCCAGCACCCTATCGGGAGGAACAGGGAGCTACGAGCAGTACTTC. Translating it yields CASTLSGGTGSYEQYF.

The rearrangement uses TRBV5-1 and TRBJ2-7; 8 nucleotides agree with TRBD1. Looked up from germline, CDR1 is SGHRS and CDR2 is YFSETQ. J gave up 7 bases and V 3 bases, and 6 bases lay outside the gene matches. The CDR3 has 13 amino acids. CDR3 loop: CASSSTGGSEQYF. The CDR3 DNA follows: TGCGCCAGCAGCTCTACAGGGGGATCGGAGCAGTACTTC. Based on the CDR3 plus reference TRBV5-1 and TRBJ2-7, the full variable domain is KAGVTQTPRYLIKTRGQQVTLSCSPISGHRSVSWYQQTPGQGLQFLFEYFSETQRNKGNFPGRFSGRQFSNSRSEMNVSTLELGDSALYLCASSSTGGSEQYFGPGTRLTVT.

The gene calls are TRBV27 and TRBJ2-7, with a weak D call TRBD1 (5 bases). Germline CDR1 and CDR2: MNHEY and SMNVEV (reference sequence). V dropped 7 bases and J dropped 2 bases, with 15 bases sitting between them. This CDR3 comprises 14 residues. The CDR3 region is CASKLYRQTYEQYF. CDR3 nucleotides: TGTGCCAGCAAACTTTACCGACAGACCTACGAGCAGTACTTC.

This clone was counted only a few times. The J gene is TRBJ1-1, the V gene TRBV6-5; D is unclear. The V and J ends lost 5 bases and 4 bases respectively, with 11 bases between them. The CDR3 runs 13 residues. CDR1 is MNHEY, CDR2 SVGAGI, per germline. CDR3 loop: CASSEARVTEAFF. The DNA for the CDR3 is TGTGCCAGCAGTGAAGCTAGAGTCACTGAAGCTTTCTTT.